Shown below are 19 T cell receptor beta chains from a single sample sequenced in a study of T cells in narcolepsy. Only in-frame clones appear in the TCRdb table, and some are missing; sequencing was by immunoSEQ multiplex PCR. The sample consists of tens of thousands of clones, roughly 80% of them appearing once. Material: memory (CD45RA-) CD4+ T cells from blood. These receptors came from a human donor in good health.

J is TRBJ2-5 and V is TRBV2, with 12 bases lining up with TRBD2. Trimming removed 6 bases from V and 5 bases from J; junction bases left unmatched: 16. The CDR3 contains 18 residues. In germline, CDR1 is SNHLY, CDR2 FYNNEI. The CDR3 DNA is TGTGCCAGCAGCGCAAATAGACTAGCGGGAGTAGGGAGGGAGACCCAGTACTTC. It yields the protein CASSANRLAGVGRETQYF.

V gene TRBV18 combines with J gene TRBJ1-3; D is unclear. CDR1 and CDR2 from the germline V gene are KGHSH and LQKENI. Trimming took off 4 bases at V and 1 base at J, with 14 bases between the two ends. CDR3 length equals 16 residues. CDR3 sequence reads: CASSLDGAISGNTIYF. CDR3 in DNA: TGTGCCAGCTCACTTGACGGAGCGATATCTGGAAACACCATATATTTT.

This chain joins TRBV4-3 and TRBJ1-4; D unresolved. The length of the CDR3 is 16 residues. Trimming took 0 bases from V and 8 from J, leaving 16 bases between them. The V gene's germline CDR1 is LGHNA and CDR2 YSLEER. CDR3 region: CASSQDPPRGGEKLFF. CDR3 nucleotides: TGCGCCAGCAGCCAAGACCCTCCCCGCGGAGGGGAAAAACTGTTTTTT.

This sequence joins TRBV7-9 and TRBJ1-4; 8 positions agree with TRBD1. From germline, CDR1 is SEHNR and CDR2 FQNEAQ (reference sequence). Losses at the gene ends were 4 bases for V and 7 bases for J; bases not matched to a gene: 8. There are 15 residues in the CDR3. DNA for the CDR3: TGTGCCAGCAGCTCTCTACAGGGGGAGGGTGAAAAACTGTTTTTT. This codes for CASSSLQGEGEKLFF. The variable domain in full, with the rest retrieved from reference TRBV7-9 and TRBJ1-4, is DTGVSQNPRHKITKRGQNVTFRCDPISEHNRLYWYRQTLGQGPEFLTYFQNEAQLEKSRLLSDRFSAERPKGSFSTLEIQRTEQGDSAMYLCASSSLQGEGEKLFFGSGTQLSVL.

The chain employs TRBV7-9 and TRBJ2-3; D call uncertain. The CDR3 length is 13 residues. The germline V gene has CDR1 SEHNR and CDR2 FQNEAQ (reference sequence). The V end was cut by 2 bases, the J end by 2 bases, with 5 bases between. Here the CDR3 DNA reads TGTGCCAGCAGCTTAAATCCCACAGATACGCAGTATTTT. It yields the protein CASSLNPTDTQYF.

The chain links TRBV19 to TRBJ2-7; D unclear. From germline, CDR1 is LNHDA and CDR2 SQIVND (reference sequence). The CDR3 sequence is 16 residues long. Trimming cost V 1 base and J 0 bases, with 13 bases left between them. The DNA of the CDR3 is TGTGCCAGTAGTATAGTAAACACCAGGAGCTCCTACGAGCAGTACTTC. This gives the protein CASSIVNTRSSYEQYF.

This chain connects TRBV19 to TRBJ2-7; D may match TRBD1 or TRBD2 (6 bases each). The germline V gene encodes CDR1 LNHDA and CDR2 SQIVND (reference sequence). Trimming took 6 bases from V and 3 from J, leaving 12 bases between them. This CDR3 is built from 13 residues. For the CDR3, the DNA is TGTGCCAGTAGCTACGGGGGCATCTACGAGCAGTACTTC. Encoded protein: CASSYGGIYEQYF.

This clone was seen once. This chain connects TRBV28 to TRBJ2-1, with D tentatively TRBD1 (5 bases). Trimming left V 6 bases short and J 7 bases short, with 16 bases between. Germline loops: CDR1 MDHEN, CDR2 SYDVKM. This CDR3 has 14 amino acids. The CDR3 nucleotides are TGTGCCAGCAGCCCGTATACAGGATTTAATGAGCAGTTCTTC. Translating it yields CASSPYTGFNEQFF.

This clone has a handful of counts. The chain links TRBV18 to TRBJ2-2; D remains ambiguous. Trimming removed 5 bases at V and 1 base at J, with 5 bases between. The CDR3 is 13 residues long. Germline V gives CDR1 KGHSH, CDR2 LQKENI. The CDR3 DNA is TGTGCCAGCTCATCTTTGAACACCGGGGAGCTGTTTTTT. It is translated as CASSSLNTGELFF. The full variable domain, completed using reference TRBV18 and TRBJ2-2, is NAGVMQNPRHLVRRRGQEARLRCSPMKGHSHVYWYRQLPEEGLKFMVYLQKENIIDESGMPKERFSAEFPKEGPSILRIQQVVRGDSAAYFCASSSLNTGELFFGEGSRLTVL.

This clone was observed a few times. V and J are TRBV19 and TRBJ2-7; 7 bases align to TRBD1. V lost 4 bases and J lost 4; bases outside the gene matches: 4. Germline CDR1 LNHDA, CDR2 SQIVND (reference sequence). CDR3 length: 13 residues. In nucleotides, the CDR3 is TGTGCCAGTAGTAGGGGACAGAGGTACGAGCAGTACTTC. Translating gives CASSRGQRYEQYF.

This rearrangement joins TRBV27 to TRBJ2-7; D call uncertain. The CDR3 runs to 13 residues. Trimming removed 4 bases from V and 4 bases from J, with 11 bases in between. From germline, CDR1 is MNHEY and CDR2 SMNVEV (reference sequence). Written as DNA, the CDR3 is TGTGCCAGCAGTTCTTGGGATCGGTACGAGCAGTACTTC. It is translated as CASSSWDRYEQYF.

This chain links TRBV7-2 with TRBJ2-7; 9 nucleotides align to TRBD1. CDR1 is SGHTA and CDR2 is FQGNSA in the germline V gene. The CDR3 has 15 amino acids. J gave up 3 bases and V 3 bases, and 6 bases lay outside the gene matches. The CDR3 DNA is TGTGCCAGCAGCTTCTCGGACAGGGGATTCTACGAGCAGTACTTC. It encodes CASSFSDRGFYEQYF.

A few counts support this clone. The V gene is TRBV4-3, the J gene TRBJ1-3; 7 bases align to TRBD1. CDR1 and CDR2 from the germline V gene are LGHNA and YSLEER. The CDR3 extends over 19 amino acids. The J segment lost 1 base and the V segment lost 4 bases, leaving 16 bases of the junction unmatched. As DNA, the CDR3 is TGCGCCAGCAGCCCGAGGACAGGCACCCAAACGAGTTCTGGAAACACCATATATTTT. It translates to CASSPRTGTQTSSGNTIYF.

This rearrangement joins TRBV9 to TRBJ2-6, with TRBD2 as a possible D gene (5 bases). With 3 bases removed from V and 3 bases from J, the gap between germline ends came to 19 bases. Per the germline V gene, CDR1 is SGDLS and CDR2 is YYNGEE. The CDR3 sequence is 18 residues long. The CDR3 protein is CASSASVFGIGGANVLTF. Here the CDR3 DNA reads TGTGCCAGCAGCGCCTCCGTGTTCGGGATTGGTGGGGCCAACGTCCTGACTTTC. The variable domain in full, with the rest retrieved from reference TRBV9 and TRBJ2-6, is DSGVTQTPKHLITATGQRVTLRCSPRSGDLSVYWYQQSLDQGLQFLIQYYNGEERAKGNILERFSAQQFPDLHSELNLSSLELGDSALYFCASSASVFGIGGANVLTFGAGSRLTVL.

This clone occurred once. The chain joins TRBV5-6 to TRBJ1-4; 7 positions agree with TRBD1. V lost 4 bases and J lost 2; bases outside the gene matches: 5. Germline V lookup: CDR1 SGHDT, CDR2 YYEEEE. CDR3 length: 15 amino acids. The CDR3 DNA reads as TGTGCCAGCAGCCAGACAGGGAATACTAATGAAAAACTGTTTTTT. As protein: CASSQTGNTNEKLFF.

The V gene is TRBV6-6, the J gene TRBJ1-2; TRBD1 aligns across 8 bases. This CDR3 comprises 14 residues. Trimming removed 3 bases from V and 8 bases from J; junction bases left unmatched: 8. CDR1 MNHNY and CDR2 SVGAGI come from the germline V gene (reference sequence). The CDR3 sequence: CASSYSGQGRGYTF. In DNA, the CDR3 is TGTGCCAGCAGTTATAGTGGACAGGGCAGAGGCTACACCTTC.

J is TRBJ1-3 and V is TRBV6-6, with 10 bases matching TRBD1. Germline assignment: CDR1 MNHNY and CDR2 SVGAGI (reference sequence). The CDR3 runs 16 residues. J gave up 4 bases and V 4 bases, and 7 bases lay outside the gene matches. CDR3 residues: CASSFSGQGFGNTIYF. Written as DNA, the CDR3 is TGTGCCAGCAGTTTCTCGGGACAGGGGTTCGGAAACACCATATATTTT.

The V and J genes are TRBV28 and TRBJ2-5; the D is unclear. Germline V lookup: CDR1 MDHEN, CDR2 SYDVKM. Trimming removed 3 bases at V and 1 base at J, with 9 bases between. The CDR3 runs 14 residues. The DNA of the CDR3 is TGTGCCAGCAGTTTCCCCAACACCCAAGAGACCCAGTACTTC. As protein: CASSFPNTQETQYF.

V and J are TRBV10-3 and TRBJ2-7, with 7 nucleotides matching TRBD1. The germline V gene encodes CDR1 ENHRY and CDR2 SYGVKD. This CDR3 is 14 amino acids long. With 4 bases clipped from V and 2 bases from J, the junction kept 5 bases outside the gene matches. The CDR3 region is CAISVTGIPYEQYF. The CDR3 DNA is TGTGCCATCAGTGTGACAGGGATACCCTACGAGCAGTACTTC.